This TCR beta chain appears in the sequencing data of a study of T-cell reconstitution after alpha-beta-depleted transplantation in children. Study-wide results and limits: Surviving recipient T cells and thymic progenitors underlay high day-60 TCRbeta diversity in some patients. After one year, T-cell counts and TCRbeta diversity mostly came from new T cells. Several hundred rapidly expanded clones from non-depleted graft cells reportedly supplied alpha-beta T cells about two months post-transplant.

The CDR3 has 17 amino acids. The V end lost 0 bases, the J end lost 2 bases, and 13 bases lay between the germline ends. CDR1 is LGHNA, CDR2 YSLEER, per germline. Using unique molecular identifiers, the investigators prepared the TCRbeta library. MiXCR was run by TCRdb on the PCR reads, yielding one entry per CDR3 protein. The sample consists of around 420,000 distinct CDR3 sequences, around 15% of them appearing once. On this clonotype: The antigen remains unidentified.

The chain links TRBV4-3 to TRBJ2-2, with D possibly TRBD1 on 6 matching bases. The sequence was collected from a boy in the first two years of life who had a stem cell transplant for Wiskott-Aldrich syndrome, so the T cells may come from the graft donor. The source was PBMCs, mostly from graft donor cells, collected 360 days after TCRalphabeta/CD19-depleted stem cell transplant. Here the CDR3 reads CASSQDQTGPNTGELFF. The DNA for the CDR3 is TGCGCCAGCAGCCAAGACCAGACAGGTCCTAACACCGGGGAGCTGTTTTTT.